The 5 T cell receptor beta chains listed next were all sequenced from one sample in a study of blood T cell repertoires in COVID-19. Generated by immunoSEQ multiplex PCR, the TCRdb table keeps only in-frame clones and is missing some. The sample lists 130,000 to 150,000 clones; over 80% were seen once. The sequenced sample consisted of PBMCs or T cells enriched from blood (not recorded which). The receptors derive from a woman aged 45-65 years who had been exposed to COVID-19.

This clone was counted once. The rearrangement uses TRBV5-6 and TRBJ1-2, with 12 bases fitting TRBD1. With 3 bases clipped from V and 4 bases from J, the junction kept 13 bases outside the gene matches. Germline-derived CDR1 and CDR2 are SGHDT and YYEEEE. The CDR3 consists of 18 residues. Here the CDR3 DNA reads TGTGCCAGCAGCTCTTTACCGGGACAGGGGGCTTTTGGCTATGGCTACACCTTC. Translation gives CASSSLPGQGAFGYGYTF.

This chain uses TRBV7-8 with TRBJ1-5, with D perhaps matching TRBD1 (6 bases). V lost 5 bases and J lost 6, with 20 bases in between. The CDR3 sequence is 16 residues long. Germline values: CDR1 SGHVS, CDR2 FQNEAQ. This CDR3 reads CASSPRMTGYSQPQHF. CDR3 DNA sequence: TGTGCCAGCAGCCCGAGAATGACAGGCTATTCTCAGCCCCAGCATTTT.

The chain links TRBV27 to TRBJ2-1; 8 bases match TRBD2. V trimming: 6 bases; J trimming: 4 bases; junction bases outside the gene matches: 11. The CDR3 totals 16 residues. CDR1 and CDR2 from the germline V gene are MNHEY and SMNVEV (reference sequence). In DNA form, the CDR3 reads TGTGCCAGCAGGTCCGGGACTAGGCAAATTTACAATGAGCAGTTCTTC. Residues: CASRSGTRQIYNEQFF.

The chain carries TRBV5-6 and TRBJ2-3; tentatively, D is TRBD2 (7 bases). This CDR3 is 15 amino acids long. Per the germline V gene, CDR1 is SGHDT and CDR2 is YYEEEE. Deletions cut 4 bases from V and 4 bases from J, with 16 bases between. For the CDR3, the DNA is TGTGCCAGCAGCCCTACGGGGGCGGGGGCAGATACGCAGTATTTT. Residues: CASSPTGAGADTQYF.

The chain's CDR3 is CASSVATSGAEQYF. CDR3 DNA: TGTGCCAGCAGCGTAGCTACTTCGGGTGCCGAGCAGTACTTC. The V and J genes are TRBV9 and TRBJ2-7, with D hard to call. This CDR3 is 14 amino acids long. CDR1 SGDLS and CDR2 YYNGEE come from the germline V gene. The V end was cut by 0 bases, the J end by 6 bases, with 13 bases between.